This TCR beta chain was sequenced during a study of blood T cell repertoires in COVID-19 (dated by TCRdb to between 2020 and 2021). Regarding the complete study: Samples covering the acute and convalescent phases of COVID-19 were provided by collaborators in the United States, Italy and Spain. The material from the prospective study consisted of cDNA or gDNA derived from T cells, B-cell-depleted T cells, or PBMCs. Subjects who had been exposed to COVID-19, were actively infected with it, or had recovered from it provided the deeply sampled blood TCRbeta repertoires that made up the dataset. The repertoires were made available in a free public database intended to serve as a resource for research on the immune response to SARS-CoV-2. The samples were drawn from the first 160 participants of the ongoing ImmuneRACE study and from 950 to 1,500 subjects provided by 6 global collaborators. Sample metadata almost always included a de-identified subject ID, COVID-19 status, age in years and sex. Where available, HLA class I and class II types were taken from metadata supplied by the sample provider and were not determined by assay-based typing. Broad study findings and their caveats: The amount of clinical and demographic metadata varied by source and participant and was provided uncurated.

The V and J ends are trimmed by 5 bases and 10 bases, leaving 12 bases between them. The CDR3 covers 11 residues, taking in both the cysteine and the phenylalanine. Left in the record is the CDR3 DNA by itself, 33 bases read in frame from the first base. Sequences SGHTA (CDR1) and FQGNSA (CDR2) are obtained from the germline V gene. The immunoSEQ Assay, a bias-controlled multiplex PCR, was used to amplify TCRbeta CDR3 regions from genomic DNA. The authors' pipeline ran thus. Nucleated cell counts per sample were estimated from amplification of reference gene primers within the assay. To quantify the absolute abundance of each unique TCRbeta CDR3 rearrangement, sequence reads were collapsed and filtered. For each sample, productive Simpson clonality was calculated as the square root of Simpson's diversity index over productive rearrangements. Here the immuneACCESS table is served through TCRdb, limited to in-frame sequences with V and J called. Missing clones are a known gap in these copies; in checked studies unresolved V genes cover under half, and the rest lacks a known reason. V and J calls and clone size are as listed in that table; D and trimming were resolved from the DNA. The sample has roughly 500,000 clones on record, roughly 90% of them singletons. The ten most abundant clones make up 1.5% to 2% of the sample.

About this clone: This receptor's antigen is unknown. Base-call qualities are not available, and no considerably larger clone is one nucleotide away.

Enrolling through a virtual design, the prospective study's participants ranged in age from roughly 18 to 100 years and lived across 24 United States geographic areas. Cohort assignment in the prospective study relied on participant-reported clinical history from a screening survey and a study questionnaire. For ImmuneRACE Cohort 3, a participant was defined as recovered based on two consecutive negative NP/OP PCR tests, clearance by a healthcare professional, or resolution of symptoms. Mobile phlebotomists in the prospective study collected whole blood, serum and a nasopharyngeal or oropharyngeal swab from every participant. Additional blood draws and questionnaires over an approximately two-month period could optionally be provided by prospective study participants. Blood samples from the prospective study were shipped frozen or at room temperature prior to DNA extraction.

The sequence is built from TRBV7-2 and TRBJ2-7, with an unclear D gene assignment. Sequencing was done on a sample of PBMCs or T cells enriched from blood (not recorded which). The source of this sequence is a middle-aged woman who had recovered from COVID-19. The CDR3 corresponds to CASSQSSYQYF. The nucleotide sequence is given as TGTGCCAGCAGCCAAAGCTCATATCAGTACTTC.